The next 9 T cell receptor beta chains were all read from a single sample in a study of blood T cell repertoires in COVID-19. Data came from immunoSEQ multiplex PCR; TCRdb stores just in-frame clones and leaves some out. This table has fewer than 150,000 clones, 85% to 90% appearing once. Specimen: peripheral blood. The receptors originated from a human donor in a cohort sampled during active COVID-19.

This chain connects TRBV11-2 to TRBJ1-4; D not certain. The CDR3 has 14 residues. Germline values: CDR1 SGHAT, CDR2 FQNNGV. Trimming took 5 bases from V and 2 from J, leaving 9 bases between them. The CDR3, as DNA: TGTGCCAGCAGCCGAACATCGACTAATGAAAAACTGTTTTTT. This sequence encodes CASSRTSTNEKLFF.

The chain carries TRBV13 and TRBJ1-6; D is possibly TRBD1 (6 bases). The V and J ends lost 5 bases and 7 bases respectively, with 15 bases between them. The CDR3 is 15 residues long. Germline loops: CDR1 PRHDT, CDR2 FYEKMQ (reference sequence). CDR3 residues: CASSPGGPGNSPLHF. CDR3 nucleotides: TGTGCCAGCAGCCCGGGGGGGCCGGGGAATTCACCCCTCCACTTT.

This chain links TRBV5-1 with TRBJ1-5; perhaps TRBD1 as D (6 bases). V was shortened by 0 bases and J by 7 bases, with 11 bases between the two germline ends. The CDR3 is 14 amino acids. Per the germline V gene, CDR1 is SGHRS and CDR2 is YFSETQ. CDR3 in amino acids: CASSLGDIGQPQHF. The CDR3 nucleotides are TGCGCCAGCAGCTTGGGGGACATCGGGCAGCCCCAGCATTTT. Full variable domain (remainder filled in from reference TRBV5-1 and TRBJ1-5): KAGVTQTPRYLIKTRGQQVTLSCSPISGHRSVSWYQQTPGQGLQFLFEYFSETQRNKGNFPGRFSGRQFSNSRSEMNVSTLELGDSALYLCASSLGDIGQPQHFGDGTRLSIL.

The sample holds one count of this clone. The chain uses TRBV5-1 and TRBJ1-2, with D unclear. The germline CDR1 and CDR2 sequences are SGHRS and YFSETQ. The CDR3 is 13 residues long. V shed 0 bases and J shed 6 bases, with 9 bases lying between them. In DNA form, the CDR3 reads TGCGCCAGCAGCTTGGGGCAGAATCATGGCTACACCTTC. It translates to CASSLGQNHGYTF. The whole variable domain, remainder taken from reference TRBV5-1 and TRBJ1-2, is KAGVTQTPRYLIKTRGQQVTLSCSPISGHRSVSWYQQTPGQGLQFLFEYFSETQRNKGNFPGRFSGRQFSNSRSEMNVSTLELGDSALYLCASSLGQNHGYTFGSGTRLTVV.

This clone is a singleton in its sample. The rearrangement uses TRBV5-1 and TRBJ2-2, with a tentative D call TRBD1 (5 bases). The CDR3 is made up of 16 amino acids. Germline V gene lookup returns CDR1 SGHRS and CDR2 YFSETQ. V lost 4 bases and J 0 bases, leaving 13 bases between the germline ends. CDR3 sequence (DNA): TGCGCCAGCAGCACGACAGAGATCGCGAACACCGGGGAGCTGTTTTTT. The encoded protein is CASSTTEIANTGELFF.

The J gene is TRBJ2-2, the V gene TRBV29-1, with 7 bases aligning to TRBD1. The length of the CDR3 is 14 residues. V lost 4 bases to trimming and J lost 1 base; unmatched junction nucleotides: 3. The germline V gene encodes CDR1 SQVTM and CDR2 ANQGSEA. CDR3 sequence reads: CSVGQGVNTGELFF. In DNA, the CDR3 is TGCAGCGTTGGTCAGGGGGTGAACACCGGGGAGCTGTTTTTT.

The J gene is TRBJ2-5, the V gene TRBV11-3; D gene unclear. This CDR3 has 14 amino acids. Germline-derived CDR1 and CDR2 are SGHNT and YENEEA. V was cut by 3 bases and J by 5 bases, with 13 bases left in between. The CDR3 bases are TGTGCCAGCAGCTTCACGTTAAACGGGGAGACCCAGTACTTC. Residues: CASSFTLNGETQYF.

The chain couples TRBV9 to TRBJ2-2, with TRBD2 identical over 8 bases. CDR3 size: 16 residues. From germline, CDR1 is SGDLS and CDR2 YYNGEE. With V trimmed by 4 bases and J by 4 bases, 9 bases remained unmatched. As DNA, the CDR3 is TGTGCCAGCAGCCAGAGAGCGGGAGTTTCCACCGGGGAGCTGTTTTTT. Translation: CASSQRAGVSTGELFF.

The chain joins TRBV4-3 to TRBJ2-5; 7 nucleotides agree with TRBD2. Germline lookup yields CDR1 LGHNA and CDR2 YSLEER. The CDR3 sequence is 16 residues long. Germline trimming cut 4 bases from V and 4 bases from J; bases unmatched to any gene: 12. The CDR3 DNA sequence: TGCGCCAGCAGCCCCGAAGCCGGGGGGAAGGTAGAGACCCAGTACTTC. Its translation: CASSPEAGGKVETQYF.